This T cell receptor (beta chain) was recovered during a study of read filtering for tumor transcriptome and immune sequencing. From around 440 ng of RNA, a library with molecular barcoded alpha/delta and beta/gamma adaptors was made. TCRdb recomputed calls from the reads with MiXCR, one row per CDR3 protein. The sample lists 35,000 to 50,000 distinct CDR3 sequences, about 12% seen once, with around 34% in the top ten. There are many counts of this clonotype. Sequencing was done on a sample of a population of CD138-negative cells sorted from bone marrow. The TCR sequence derives from a donor at least 40 years old with multiple myeloma.

Here the CDR3 DNA reads TGTGCCAGCAGCCCGGGACTAGGGCGACTAGCGGCCCAGCAGTTCTTC. As protein: CASSPGLGRLAAQQFF. The gene calls are TRBV14 and TRBJ2-1; 9 bases agree with TRBD2. The CDR3 length is 16 residues. V lost 4 bases and J lost 11; bases outside the gene matches: 15. Germline values: CDR1 SGHDN, CDR2 FVKESK.